A selection of T cell receptor beta chains follows, all from one sample in a study of OX40 agonist ivuxolimab in advanced cancers. Only in-frame clones appear in the TCRdb table, and some are missing; sequencing was by immunoSEQ multiplex PCR. The data hold some 74,000 clones, with about 82% observed a single time. Sequenced here: CD4+ or CD8+ T cells sorted from blood, sampled in a trial of the OX40 agonist ivuxolimab. The receptors originated from an adult with an advanced solid tumor such as melanoma, head and neck, liver or kidney cancer. The CDR3 runs from the conserved cysteine through the conserved F or W. A D gene is named only where the DNA matches it firmly. Not all rows give a size; the values are once, few, many and, for expanded clones, a class.

j_call,clone_size,d_call,v_call,cdr3_aa,cdr3_nt
TRBJ2-3,NA,NA,TRBV4-3,CASSQDVGDTQYF,TGCGCCAGCAGCCAAGATGTGGGGGATACGCAGTATTTT
TRBJ1-3,NA,TRBD1,TRBV6-5,CASSYRTGVSGNTIYF,TGTGCCAGCAGTTACCGCACAGGGGTCTCTGGAAACACCATATATTTT
TRBJ1-2,NA,NA,TRBV14,CASSPQSSYGYTF,TGTGCCAGCAGCCCTCAGAGCAGCTATGGCTACACCTTC
TRBJ2-7,NA,TRBD1,TRBV6-5,CASRPSWTGAEQYF,TGTGCCAGCAGACCTAGCTGGACAGGGGCCGAGCAGTACTTC
TRBJ2-1,once,NA,TRBV30,CAWSASYNEQFF,TGTGCCTGGAGTGCAAGCTACAATGAGCAGTTCTTC
TRBJ1-4,NA,NA,TRBV4-1,CASSQAQGVGDEKLFF,TGCGCCAGCAGCCAAGCCCAGGGAGTCGGGGATGAAAAACTGTTTTTT
TRBJ1-2,NA,TRBD1,TRBV10-3,CAISEPGQGEEGYTF,TGTGCCATCAGTGAGCCGGGACAGGGTGAGGAGGGCTACACCTTC
TRBJ1-6,NA,TRBD1,TRBV6-6,CASSSRTGNSPLHF,TGTGCCAGCAGTTCTAGGACAGGGAATTCACCCCTCCACTTT
TRBJ2-2,NA,NA,TRBV7-2,CASSLGGPIGELFF,TGTGCCAGCAGCTTAGGGGGGCCGATCGGGGAGCTGTTTTTT
TRBJ1-2,once,NA,TRBV5-6,CASSPPRGLGSYGYTF,TGTGCCAGCAGCCCCCCCAGGGGTCTGGGCTCCTATGGCTACACCTTC
TRBJ2-5,NA,NA,TRBV18,CASSPPVVQETQYF,TGTGCCAGCTCACCACCGGTAGTACAAGAGACCCAGTACTTC
TRBJ1-1,NA,NA,TRBV4-1,CASSQETARVTEAFF,TGCGCCAGCAGCCAAGAAACGGCAAGGGTCACTGAAGCTTTCTTT
TRBJ2-5,NA,TRBD2,TRBV5-6,CASSFPGTSGGPQETQYF,TGTGCCAGCAGCTTCCCAGGGACTAGCGGGGGCCCCCAAGAGACCCAGTACTTC
TRBJ1-4,NA,TRBD1,TRBV14,CASSQNDRGLVGEKLFF,TGTGCCAGCAGCCAAAATGACAGGGGGCTGGTGGGAGAAAAACTGTTTTTT
TRBJ1-1,NA,NA,TRBV9,CASSRAVRGRVNGTEAFF,TGTGCCAGCAGCCGAGCGGTCAGGGGAAGAGTCAATGGCACTGAAGCTTTCTTT
TRBJ2-1,NA,TRBD2,TRBV19,CASAGTSGSYNEQFF,TGTGCCAGTGCCGGGACTAGCGGGAGTTACAATGAGCAGTTCTTC
TRBJ1-1,few,NA,TRBV30,CAWSAALNTEAFF,TGTGCCTGGAGTGCCGCACTTAACACTGAAGCTTTCTTT
TRBJ2-1,NA,NA,TRBV5-1,CASNSGGPYNEQFF,TGCGCCAGCAACTCTGGGGGACCCTACAATGAGCAGTTCTTC
TRBJ1-5,few,NA,TRBV10-3,CAISYDSSNQPQHF,TGTGCCATCAGTTACGACAGTAGCAATCAGCCCCAGCATTTT
TRBJ1-2,few,NA,TRBV19,CASTAGRDGYTF,TGTGCCAGTACCGCCGGCCGAGATGGCTACACCTTC
TRBJ2-2,once,TRBD1,TRBV25-1,CASNGQGGTGELFF,TGTGCCAGCAATGGACAGGGTGGAACCGGGGAGCTGTTTTTT
TRBJ1-2,NA,NA,TRBV4-1,CASSQGRPNYTF,TGCGCCAGCAGCCAAGGTCGACCTAACTACACCTTC
TRBJ1-3,NA,NA,TRBV7-9,CASSSSAGYSGNTIYF,TGTGCCAGCAGCTCATCGGCAGGATATTCTGGAAACACCATATATTTT
TRBJ1-2,NA,NA,TRBV7-2,CASRRSLGGGGYTF,TGTGCCAGCAGACGCTCGCTGGGGGGCGGTGGCTACACCTTC
TRBJ2-6,NA,NA,TRBV7-2,CASSTTWANVLTF,TGTGCCAGCAGCACGACTTGGGCCAACGTCCTGACTTTC
TRBJ1-2,NA,TRBD1,TRBV6-1,CASSDHQGTGVYGYTF,TGTGCCAGCAGTGACCACCAAGGGACAGGGGTCTATGGCTACACCTTC
TRBJ1-4,few,TRBD1,TRBV6-1,CASSPRGTGNEKLFF,TGTGCCAGCAGCCCCCGGGGGACAGGGAACGAAAAACTGTTTTTT
TRBJ1-5,NA,NA,TRBV18,CASSPGRDQPQHF,TGTGCCAGCTCACCAGGCAGGGATCAGCCCCAGCATTTT